This TCR beta chain was captured in a study of beta chain features in type 1 diabetes. Germline CDR1 and CDR2: MNHEY and SVGAGI. This CDR3 contains 13 residues. Losses at the gene ends were 6 bases for V and 8 bases for J; bases not matched to a gene: 7. Study-wide results and caveats: Over-representation of high TCR-expressing cells was a possible consequence of cDNA sequencing. When Type 1 diabetes patients were examined, their TCRB CDR3s proved moderately but significantly shorter in all four CD4+ subsets.

This clone showed up just a few times. Its antigen remains unidentified. Every isolated RNA sample was fully reverse transcribed, so sequencing captured expressed TCRB transcripts. Some 3.6 million reads were obtained on average from naive, central memory and regulatory T cell samples. The table came from immunoSEQ multiplex PCR; TCRdb's copy has only in-frame clones and leaves some out. Of a few hundred thousand clones in the sample, less than 20% were seen once. Sequencing used naive CD4+ T cells from blood. The sequence came from a woman between 18 and 29 years old in good health. The chain couples TRBV6-5 to TRBJ1-1; 9 bases fit TRBD1. The CDR3, as DNA: TGTGCCAGCAGGCGGACAGGGGAGGAAGAAGCTTTCTTT. This translates into CASRRTGEEEAFF.